Given below is one T cell receptor beta chain in context. This specimen belongs to a study of T cells after yellow fever vaccination. Conversion of TCR transcripts into cDNA relied on 5'RACE template switching, which added a universal primer site and UMIs. TCRdb ran MiXCR on the 5' RACE reads and lists one entry per CDR3 protein. Here the sample spans 300,000 to 400,000 distinct CDR3 sequences, about an eighth being singletons. The CDR3 totals 15 residues. The germline V gene encodes CDR1 DFQATT and CDR2 SNEGSKA (reference sequence). Trimming cost V 4 bases and J 3 bases; bases outside gene matches: 9.

Sample: CD4+ T cells sorted from PBMCs, taken 15 days after the yellow fever booster vaccination. The sequence came from a young man who received the YFV17D yellow fever vaccine. The chain uses TRBV20-1 and TRBJ2-1, with 7 bases fitting TRBD1. The CDR3: CSATPLTGNYNEQFF. The CDR3, as DNA: TGCAGTGCTACCCCTCTGACAGGGAACTACAATGAGCAGTTCTTC.